This T cell receptor beta chain was captured by sequencing in a study of response to subunit inactivated influenza vaccine. One entry per CDR3 protein, called by TCRdb with MiXCR from the RT-PCR reads. The data contain roughly 500,000 distinct CDR3 sequences, under 30% of them seen just once; the ten biggest clones take up approximately 3%. The V gene's germline CDR1 is SGHVS and CDR2 FQNEAQ. The length of the CDR3 is 15 residues. J gave up 5 bases and V 6 bases, and 8 bases lay outside the gene matches. This sample also appeared in a second study, on T cells expressing NK-cell markers. From that study: In generating TCR beta cDNA, 5'RACE template switching with UMIs was used. Source material for TCR beta repertoires consisted of sorted CD3+CD56+NKG2C+, CD3+CD56+NKG2C- and CD3+CD56-NKG2C+ T cells. Whether the expanded NKG2C+ T cell clones recognized HCMV remained unclear.

This TCR was sampled from a man aged 45-60 years who received an inactivated influenza vaccine. This chain links TRBV7-8 with TRBJ2-3, with TRBD2 matching over 10 bases. The material was CD4+ T cells sorted from PBMCs, obtained 12 days after vaccination. DNA of the CDR3: TGTGCCAGCAGTTTACTAGCGGGATACCGAGATACGCAGTATTTT. This codes for CASSLLAGYRDTQYF.